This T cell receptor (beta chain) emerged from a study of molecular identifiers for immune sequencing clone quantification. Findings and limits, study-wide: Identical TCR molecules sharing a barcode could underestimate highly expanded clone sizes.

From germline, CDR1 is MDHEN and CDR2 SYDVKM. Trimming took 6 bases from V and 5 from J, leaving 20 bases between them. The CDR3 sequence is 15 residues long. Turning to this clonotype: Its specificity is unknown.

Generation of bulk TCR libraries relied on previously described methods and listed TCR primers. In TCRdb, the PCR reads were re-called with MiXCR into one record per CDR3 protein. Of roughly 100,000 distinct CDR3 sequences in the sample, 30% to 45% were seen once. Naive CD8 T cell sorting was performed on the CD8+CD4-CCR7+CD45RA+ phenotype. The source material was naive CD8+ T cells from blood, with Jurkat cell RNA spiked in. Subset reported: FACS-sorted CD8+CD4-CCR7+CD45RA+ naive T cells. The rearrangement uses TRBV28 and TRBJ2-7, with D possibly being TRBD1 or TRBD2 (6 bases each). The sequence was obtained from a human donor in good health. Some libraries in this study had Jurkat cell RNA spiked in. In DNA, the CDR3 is TGTGCCAGCAGCTCTCCGGGACTGGGGGGCGACGAGCAGTACTTC. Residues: CASSSPGLGGDEQYF.